These 22 T cell receptor beta chains share one sample of origin, sequenced in a study of cytomegalovirus exposure and HLA in healthy donors. The repertoire was sequenced with immunoSEQ multiplex PCR; TCRdb's copy has only in-frame clones and lacks some. The data show 150,000 to 200,000 clones, around 81% seen once. The sample taken for sequencing was PBMCs. The receptor set was obtained from a man aged 25 to 45 in good health and CMV-seropositive.

The J gene is TRBJ1-4, the V gene TRBV9; D may be TRBD1 (5 bases). The CDR3 runs 15 residues. Deletions cut 0 bases from V and 3 bases from J, with 9 bases between. Germline V lookup: CDR1 SGDLS, CDR2 YYNGEE. The CDR3 nucleotides are TGTGCCAGCAGCGTAGAGTCAGGGTCTAATGAAAAACTGTTTTTT. Its translation is CASSVESGSNEKLFF.

This chain links TRBV6-5 with TRBJ1-2; 10 bases align to TRBD1. The CDR3 covers 14 residues. Germline lookup yields CDR1 MNHEY and CDR2 SVGAGI. Germline trimming cut 7 bases from V and 4 bases from J; bases unmatched to any gene: 6. DNA of the CDR3: TGTGCCAGCACTCCGGGACAGGGGACCTATGGCTACACCTTC. Its translation: CASTPGQGTYGYTF.

This clone was counted a few times. The chain links TRBV13 to TRBJ1-2; no clear D gene. The germline V and J ends were trimmed by 1 base and 4 bases, with 7 bases remaining between them. The CDR3 extends over 13 amino acids. Germline CDR1 and CDR2: PRHDT and FYEKMQ (reference sequence). Here the CDR3 reads CASSLEAVYGYTF. CDR3 coding DNA: TGTGCCAGCAGCTTAGAAGCGGTCTATGGCTACACCTTC.

The chain combines TRBV7-9 with TRBJ1-2; TRBD1 is a possible D gene (5 bases). CDR3 length: 15 amino acids. Germline V gives CDR1 SEHNR, CDR2 FQNEAQ (reference sequence). V lost 4 bases and J 1 base, leaving 13 bases between the germline ends. CDR3: CASSSDSKHNYGYTF. DNA of the CDR3: TGTGCCAGCAGCTCAGACAGCAAACATAACTATGGCTACACCTTC.

The chain joins TRBV6-4 to TRBJ1-5; D might be TRBD1 (6 bases). The CDR3 extends over 16 amino acids. Germline V gives CDR1 MRHNA, CDR2 SNTAGT. The V gene lost 2 bases and the J gene lost 4 bases, with 15 bases spanning the gap. CDR3 amino acids: CASSDPREGVNQPQHF. In DNA form, the CDR3 reads TGTGCCAGCAGTGACCCCCGGGAGGGGGTGAATCAGCCCCAGCATTTT.

The V call is TRBV9, the J call TRBJ2-3; TRBD2 might be the D (6 bases). Trimming took off 0 bases at V and 4 bases at J, with 18 bases between the two ends. This CDR3 is built from 17 residues. CDR1 is SGDLS, CDR2 YYNGEE, per germline. CDR3 residues: CASSVGSNAGSADTQYF. The CDR3 bases are TGTGCCAGCAGCGTAGGATCGAATGCGGGGAGTGCAGATACGCAGTATTTT.

CDR3 nucleotide sequence: TGTGCCAGCAGCCCTAGACAGGGGTGGGGAGAGACCCAGTACTTC. As protein: CASSPRQGWGETQYF. This chain links TRBV7-2 with TRBJ2-5; 8 bases line up with TRBD1. V shed 5 bases and J 4 bases; nucleotides not matched to a gene: 9. This CDR3 region has 15 residues. Germline V CDR1 and CDR2: SGHTA, FQGNSA.

CDR3 nucleotides: TGTGCCAGCAGCCGGGGGCAGGGTCCCCTCTCTGGAAACACCATATATTTT. This encodes CASSRGQGPLSGNTIYF. This chain uses TRBV4-2 with TRBJ1-3; possible D gene TRBD1, 6 bases. In germline, CDR1 is LGHNA, CDR2 YNFKEQ. CDR3 length equals 17 residues. Trimming pared 4 bases from V and 0 bases from J, leaving 16 bases between.

Concerning this clone itself: Within the sample, other DNA sequences also encode this same CDR3. This chain joins TRBV2 and TRBJ2-7; 9 bases line up with TRBD1. The V segment lost 6 bases and the J segment 1 base; nucleotides outside the gene matches: 1. The CDR3 has 13 amino acids. Germline CDR1 and CDR2: SNHLY and FYNNEI. CDR3 nucleotides: TGTGCCAGCAGCGGGACAGGGTCCTACGAGCAGTACTTC. This translates into CASSGTGSYEQYF.

This clone was observed a few times. V gene TRBV14 combines with J gene TRBJ2-7; D might be TRBD1 (6 bases). Germline V lookup: CDR1 SGHDN, CDR2 FVKESK. V was shortened by 4 bases and J by 6 bases, with 10 bases between the two germline ends. The CDR3 consists of 12 residues. The CDR3 DNA follows: TGTGCCAGCAGCCCTGGGGGCGTCGAGCAGTACTTC. Translating it yields CASSPGGVEQYF.

V gene TRBV7-6 combines with J gene TRBJ2-7; a possible D gene is TRBD2 (6 bases). This CDR3 spans 13 amino acids. Looked up from germline, CDR1 is SGHVS and CDR2 is FNYEAQ. Trimming cost V 1 base and J 2 bases, with 6 bases left between them. The DNA of the CDR3 is TGTGCCAGCAGCTTAGGGGAGGCCTACGAGCAGTACTTC. Translating gives CASSLGEAYEQYF.

CDR3 protein: CASSLAGAGITTQYF. CDR3 bases: TGTGCCAGCAGCTTAGCCGGAGCGGGGATAACTACGCAGTATTTT. The chain has TRBV7-2 and TRBJ2-3, with 7 bases that match TRBD2. CDR1 SGHTA and CDR2 FQGNSA come from the germline V gene. CDR3 size: 15 residues. The junction had 8 bases not matched to a gene; V was cut back by 0 bases and J by 8 bases.

V gene TRBV27 combines with J gene TRBJ2-3; 8 bases are a match to TRBD2. The CDR3 is 15 amino acids. Looked up from germline, CDR1 is MNHEY and CDR2 is SMNVEV (reference sequence). V was clipped by 4 bases and J by 4 bases; unmatched bases: 7. The CDR3 region has the DNA TGTGCCAGCAGTTCCGGGGGGGCGGGGTCAGATACGCAGTATTTT. It is translated as CASSSGGAGSDTQYF.

The chain recombines TRBV13 with TRBJ2-7, with TRBD2 as a possible D gene (7 bases). Germline V gene data show CDR1 as PRHDT and CDR2 as FYEKMQ (reference sequence). V was trimmed by 2 bases and J by 1 base, leaving 15 bases between them. The CDR3 length is 16 residues. CDR3 nucleotide sequence: TGTGCCAGCAGCTTACGGGGGGCCTTCTCATCCTACGAGCAGTACTTC. Amino acid sequence: CASSLRGAFSSYEQYF. The variable domain in full, with the rest retrieved from reference TRBV13 and TRBJ2-7, is AAGVIQSPRHLIKEKRETATLKCYPIPRHDTVYWYQQGPGQDPQFLISFYEKMQSDKGSIPDRFSAQQFSDYHSELNMSSLELGDSALYFCASSLRGAFSSYEQYFGPGTRLTVT.

Only a few counts were recorded for this clone. CDR3 amino acids: CASSPRRGHEQYF. CDR3 bases: TGTGCCAGCTCACCAAGGAGGGGGCACGAGCAGTACTTC. The V and J genes are TRBV18 and TRBJ2-7, with a weak D call TRBD1 (7 bases). Germline V gene sequence: CDR1 KGHSH, CDR2 LQKENI. V lost 2 bases and J lost 5, with 10 bases in between. The CDR3 length is 13 residues.

This chain uses TRBV19 with TRBJ1-5; TRBD1 matches at 7 bases. The trim removed 2 bases at V and 9 bases at J, leaving 7 bases unmatched. CDR3 length: 14 residues. The germline V gene has CDR1 LNHDA and CDR2 SQIVND (reference sequence). This chain's CDR3 is CASSIPGGVTPQHF. CDR3 DNA: TGTGCCAGTAGTATACCAGGGGGAGTTACGCCCCAGCATTTT.

The chain has TRBV7-9 and TRBJ2-5; D uncertain. CDR1 is SEHNR and CDR2 is FQNEAQ in the germline V gene (reference sequence). This CDR3 has 13 amino acids. The ends were cut back, 0 bases at V and 2 bases at J, with 4 bases in the middle. The CDR3 nucleotides are TGTGCCAGCAGCTTAGCCCTACAAGAGACCCAGTACTTC. Amino acid sequence: CASSLALQETQYF.

The gene calls are TRBV5-1 and TRBJ1-1, with TRBD1 identical over 7 bases. The CDR3 covers 14 residues. Looked up from germline, CDR1 is SGHRS and CDR2 is YFSETQ. Losses at the gene ends were 5 bases for V and 4 bases for J; bases not matched to a gene: 8. DNA of the CDR3: TGCGCCAGCAGTCCTGGGACAGACGCCACTGAAGCTTTCTTT. Translated: CASSPGTDATEAFF.

The table lists this clone with a count of one. The chain couples TRBV12-2 to TRBJ1-5; TRBD1, the table's D call, lacks a check against the DNA. TRBV12-2 is termed a pseudogene. This CDR3 is 14 amino acids long. The CDR3 bases are TGTGCAAGTCGCTCCCGACAGGGTAATCAGCCCCAGCATTTT. Translated: CASRSRQGNQPQHF.

The chain links TRBV19 to TRBJ2-1; TRBD2 matches at 10 bases. V dropped 6 bases and J dropped 7; count of bases not matched to a gene: 6. The CDR3 has 14 residues. The germline V gene encodes CDR1 LNHDA and CDR2 SQIVND (reference sequence). The CDR3 coding sequence is TGTGCCAGTAGGAGAGCGGGGGGGCCGAATGAGCAGTTCTTC. Protein: CASRRAGGPNEQFF.

The chain is built from TRBV9 and TRBJ1-6; 8 nucleotides match TRBD1. Germline V gene data show CDR1 as SGDLS and CDR2 as YYNGEE. The CDR3 has 14 amino acids. V dropped 0 bases and J dropped 11; count of bases not matched to a gene: 4. The DNA of the CDR3 is TGTGCCAGCAGCGTAGGACAGGGGAAGGCACCCCTCCACTTT. As protein: CASSVGQGKAPLHF.

V usage is TRBV4-1 and J usage is TRBJ1-5, with a tentative D call TRBD1 (5 bases). The CDR3 runs 15 residues. Trimming took off 0 bases at V and 5 bases at J, with 11 bases between the two ends. CDR1 is MGHRA and CDR2 is YSYEKL in the germline V gene. The CDR3 protein is CASSQEGGGHQPQHF. Written as DNA, the CDR3 is TGCGCCAGCAGCCAAGAGGGGGGTGGACATCAGCCCCAGCATTTT.